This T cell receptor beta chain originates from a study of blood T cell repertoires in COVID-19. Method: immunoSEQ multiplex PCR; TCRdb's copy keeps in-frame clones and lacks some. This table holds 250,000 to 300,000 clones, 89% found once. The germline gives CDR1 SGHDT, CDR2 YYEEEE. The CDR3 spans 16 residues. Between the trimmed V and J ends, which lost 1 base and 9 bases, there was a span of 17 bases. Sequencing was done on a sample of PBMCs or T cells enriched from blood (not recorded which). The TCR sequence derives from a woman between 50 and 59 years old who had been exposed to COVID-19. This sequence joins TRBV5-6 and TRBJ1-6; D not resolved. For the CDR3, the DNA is TGTGCCAGCAGCTTGTACCTGGCTCCGGCAGGTTCACCCCTCCACTTT. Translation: CASSLYLAPAGSPLHF.